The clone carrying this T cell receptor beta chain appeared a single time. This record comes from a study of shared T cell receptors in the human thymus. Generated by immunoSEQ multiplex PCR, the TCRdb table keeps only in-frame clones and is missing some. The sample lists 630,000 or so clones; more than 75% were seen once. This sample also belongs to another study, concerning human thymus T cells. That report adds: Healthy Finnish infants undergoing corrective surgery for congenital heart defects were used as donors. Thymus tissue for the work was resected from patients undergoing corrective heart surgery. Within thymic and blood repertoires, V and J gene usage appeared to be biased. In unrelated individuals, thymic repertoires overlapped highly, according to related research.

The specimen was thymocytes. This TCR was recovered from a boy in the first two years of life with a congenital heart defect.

The CDR3 DNA reads as TGTGCCAGCAGCTTATGCGGGAGAGGTGGGGAGACCCAGTACTTC. Translated: CASSLCGRGGETQYF. This rearrangement joins TRBV7-2 to TRBJ2-5; 7 nucleotides line up with TRBD2. Germline V CDR1 and CDR2: SGHTA, FQGNSA. Germline trimming cut 2 bases from V and 5 bases from J; bases unmatched to any gene: 8. CDR3 length: 15 amino acids.